What follows is one TCR beta chain and its context. Its antigen is as yet unknown. Germline V lookup: CDR1 MDHEN, CDR2 SYDVKM. Between the trimmed V and J ends, which lost 5 bases and 5 bases, there was a span of 12 bases. There are 13 residues in the CDR3. TCRdb keeps only in-frame clones here, not all; method: immunoSEQ multiplex PCR. The data contain some 2,500 clones, about 86% of them singletons. This entry is derived from a study of brain T cells in children with intractable seizures. Broader study findings: Each case's top public CDR3 resembled known HCMV, EBV or influenza A CDR3s.

Surgery cases with the highest brain T cell transcript signatures were chosen for sequencing. Source: resected brain tissue, taken at surgery. The chain employs TRBV28 and TRBJ1-2; D is possibly TRBD1 (5 bases). The origin of this receptor is a boy under two years old with hemimegalencephaly and intractable seizures. This CDR3 reads CASSLAGRYGYTF. CDR3 coding DNA: TGTGCCAGCAGTCTCGCAGGGAGGTATGGCTACACCTTC.